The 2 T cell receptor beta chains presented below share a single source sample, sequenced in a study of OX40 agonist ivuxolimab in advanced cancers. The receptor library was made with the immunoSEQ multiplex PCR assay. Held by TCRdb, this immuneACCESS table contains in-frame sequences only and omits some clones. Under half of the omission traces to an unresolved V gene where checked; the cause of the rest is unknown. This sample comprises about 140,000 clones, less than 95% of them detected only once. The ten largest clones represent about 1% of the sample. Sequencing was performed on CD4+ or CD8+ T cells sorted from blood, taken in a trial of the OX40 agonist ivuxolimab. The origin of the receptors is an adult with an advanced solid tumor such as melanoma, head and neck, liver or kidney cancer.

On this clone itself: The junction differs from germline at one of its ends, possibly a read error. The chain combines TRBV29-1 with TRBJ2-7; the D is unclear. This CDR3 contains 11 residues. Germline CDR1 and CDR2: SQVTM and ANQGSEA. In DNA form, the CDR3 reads TGCAGCGTTCAAGAGACGTACGAGCAGTACTTC. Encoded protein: CSVQETYEQYF.

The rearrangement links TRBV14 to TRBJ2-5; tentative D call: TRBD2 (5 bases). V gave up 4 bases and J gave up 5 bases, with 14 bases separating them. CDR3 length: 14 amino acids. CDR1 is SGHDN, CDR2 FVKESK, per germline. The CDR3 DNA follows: TGTGCCAGCAGCCCAAGGACCCGAGGGGAGACCCAGTACTTC. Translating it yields CASSPRTRGETQYF.